The 30 T cell receptor beta chains listed next were all sequenced from one sample in a study of T cells in Graves' hyperthyroidism and ophthalmopathy. It was RNA transcripts that yielded the amplified TCR beta CDR3 regions. Initially, a first-round RT-PCR of the TCR CDR3 employed the HTBI primer set. TCRdb fed the multiplex PCR reads into MiXCR, producing one record per CDR3 protein. The data hold a few hundred thousand distinct CDR3 sequences, with roughly an eighth observed a single time. Material: blood. Receptor source: a woman aged 18-30 years with Graves' hyperthyroidism.

The chain combines TRBV27 with TRBJ2-1, with 16 bases aligning to TRBD2. The CDR3 extends over 19 amino acids. From germline, CDR1 is MNHEY and CDR2 SMNVEV (reference sequence). V shed 5 bases, J shed 4 bases, and the junction held 11 bases outside the gene matches. The CDR3 sequence: CASSLTGTSGRATYNEQFF. The CDR3 DNA sequence: TGTGCCAGCAGTCTAACCGGGACTAGCGGGAGGGCCACTTACAATGAGCAGTTCTTC.

This clonotype was detected a few times. The chain carries TRBV4-2 and TRBJ2-7; D not resolved. The CDR3 totals 15 residues. Per germline, CDR1 LGHNA and CDR2 YNFKEQ. The V gene lost 0 bases and the J gene lost 3 bases, with 12 bases spanning the gap. The CDR3 DNA reads TGTGCCAGCAGCCAAGAGGCCGTATCAGGCTACGAGCAGTACTTC. Its protein is CASSQEAVSGYEQYF.

This clonotype was detected ten times or more. J is TRBJ2-1 and V is TRBV25-1; D possibly matches TRBD1 or TRBD2 (5 bases each). Germline lookup yields CDR1 MGHDK and CDR2 SYGVNS. The V end was cut by 7 bases, the J end by 6 bases, with 10 bases between. The CDR3 length is 12 residues. The DNA of the CDR3 is TGTGCCAGCAACGCTGGGGGCAATGAGCAGTTCTTC. As protein: CASNAGGNEQFF. The full variable domain, rest sourced from reference TRBV25-1 and TRBJ2-1, is EADIYQTPRYLVIGTGKKITLECSQTMGHDKMYWYQQDPGMELHLIHYSYGVNSTEKGDLSSESTVSRIRTEHFPLTLESARPSHTSQYLCASNAGGNEQFFGPGTRLTVL.

This clonotype was observed many times. The chain links TRBV28 to TRBJ1-1; D not resolved. Germline values: CDR1 MDHEN, CDR2 SYDVKM. CDR3 size: 12 residues. Trimming stripped 3 bases from V and 6 bases from J, with 8 bases between. CDR3 coding DNA: TGTGCCAGCAGTTTGGCCCGGTCTGAAGCTTTCTTT. It codes for CASSLARSEAFF. Supplemented by reference TRBV28 and TRBJ1-1, the full variable domain reads DVKVTQSSRYLVKRTGEKVFLECVQDMDHENMFWYRQDPGLGLRLIYFSYDVKMKEKGDIPEGYSVSREKKERFSLILESASTNQTSMYLCASSLARSEAFFGQGTRLTVV.

V is TRBV7-2 and J is TRBJ1-4; unclear D gene. Germline CDR1 and CDR2: SGHTA and FQGNSA. The CDR3 runs to 17 residues. V was shortened by 1 base and J by 1 base, with 13 bases between the two germline ends. CDR3 bases: TGTGCCAGCAGCTTAGGGCTTTTGGGAAGAACTAATGAAAAACTGTTTTTT. It is translated as CASSLGLLGRTNEKLFF.

This clonotype was detected ten times or more. The V call is TRBV6-2 or TRBV6-3, the J call TRBJ1-1, with TRBD1 matching over 12 bases. This CDR3 is 16 amino acids long. Germline V gene sequence: CDR1 MNHEY, CDR2 SVGEGT. Unmatched junction bases numbered 4, after V lost 5 bases and J lost 0 bases. In nucleotides, the CDR3 is TGTGCCAGCAGTAAGGGACAGGGGGCTTTGAACACTGAAGCTTTCTTT. Translated, it gives CASSKGQGALNTEAFF.

This clonotype was picked up a small number of times. This chain links TRBV6-1 with TRBJ1-2; no definite D call. Germline CDR1 is MNHNS and CDR2 is SASEGT. The V gene lost 4 bases and the J gene lost 7 bases, with 13 bases spanning the gap. The CDR3 spans 13 residues. The DNA for the CDR3 is TGTGCCAGCAGTGTAATGGAGGGCGGTGGCTACACCTTC. The encoded protein is CASSVMEGGGYTF.

Ten or more counts support this clonotype. The chain combines TRBV7-8 with TRBJ1-4, with a weak D call TRBD1 (6 bases). CDR1 SGHVS and CDR2 FQNEAQ come from the germline V gene. This CDR3 contains 17 residues. The ends were cut back, 0 bases at V and 4 bases at J, with 15 bases in the middle. CDR3 amino acids: CASSLARIWDNNEKLFF. DNA for the CDR3: TGTGCCAGCAGCTTAGCGCGTATTTGGGACAATAATGAAAAACTGTTTTTT.

This clonotype was picked up many times. This chain links TRBV28 with TRBJ2-1, with D possibly TRBD2 on 5 matching bases. V was trimmed by 6 bases and J by 2 bases, leaving 11 bases between them. This CDR3 comprises 14 residues. Germline V gene data show CDR1 as MDHEN and CDR2 as SYDVKM. The CDR3, as DNA: TGTGCCAGCAGGAGGAGACTAACCTACAATGAGCAGTTCTTC. Residues: CASRRRLTYNEQFF.

This chain uses TRBV6-1 with TRBJ2-6, with D unresolved. Germline loops: CDR1 MNHNS, CDR2 SASEGT. This CDR3 has 15 amino acids. Trimming left V 2 bases short and J 0 bases short, with 5 bases between. The CDR3 spells CASSERISGANVLTF. DNA for the CDR3: TGTGCCAGCAGTGAACGAATCTCTGGGGCCAACGTCCTGACTTTC.

The genes are TRBV2 and TRBJ2-2, with D unresolved. V was trimmed by 2 bases and J by 0 bases, leaving 10 bases between them. Germline-derived CDR1 and CDR2 are SNHLY and FYNNEI. CDR3 length: 16 residues. CDR3 nucleotides: TGTGCCAGCAGTGAACCTGGAGCCCCGAACACCGGGGAGCTGTTTTTT. Its protein product is CASSEPGAPNTGELFF. Full variable domain (outside the CDR3, taken from reference TRBV2 and TRBJ2-2): EPEVTQTPSHQVTQMGQEVILRCVPISNHLYFYWYRQILGQKVEFLVSFYNNEISEKSEIFDDQFSVERPDGSNFTLKIRSTKLEDSAMYFCASSEPGAPNTGELFFGEGSRLTVL.

This clonotype was seen at least ten times. The CDR3: CASSEALFSQRVDSSYNEQFF. CDR3 nucleotides: TGTGCCAGCAGTGAAGCGCTTTTCTCTCAGCGGGTGGATAGCTCCTACAATGAGCAGTTCTTC. This sequence joins TRBV2 and TRBJ2-1, with TRBD2 as a possible D gene (6 bases). Trimming took off 0 bases at V and 0 bases at J, with 24 bases between the two ends. In germline, CDR1 is SNHLY, CDR2 FYNNEI. The CDR3 is 21 amino acids. Drawing the rest from reference TRBV2 and TRBJ2-1, the complete variable domain is EPEVTQTPSHQVTQMGQEVILRCVPISNHLYFYWYRQILGQKVEFLVSFYNNEISEKSEIFDDQFSVERPDGSNFTLKIRSTKLEDSAMYFCASSEALFSQRVDSSYNEQFFGPGTRLTVL.

V usage is TRBV11-2 and J usage is TRBJ1-2; 8 positions match TRBD1. The CDR3 is 16 residues long. Germline V gives CDR1 SGHAT, CDR2 FQNNGV. V lost 1 base, J lost 0 bases, and 4 bases stayed unmatched. The DNA of the CDR3 is TGTGCCAGCAGCTTAGCACAGGGGGGGGCTAACTATGGCTACACCTTC. Translated, it gives CASSLAQGGANYGYTF.

This clonotype appeared many times. This chain uses TRBV28 with TRBJ2-3; the D is unclear. Germline values: CDR1 MDHEN, CDR2 SYDVKM. The CDR3 totals 11 residues. V was cut by 6 bases and J by 8 bases, with 9 bases left in between. CDR3 nucleotide sequence: TGTGCCAGCAGACTGGACGGTACGCAGTATTTT. Residues: CASRLDGTQYF.

This clonotype came up many times. The chain couples TRBV28 to TRBJ1-1; D call uncertain. CDR3 length: 13 amino acids. V was shortened by 7 bases and J by 5 bases, with 14 bases between the two germline ends. Per the germline V gene, CDR1 is MDHEN and CDR2 is SYDVKM. CDR3 sequence reads: CASIPPIRTEAFF. The CDR3 DNA reads as TGTGCCAGCATCCCTCCGATTCGAACTGAAGCTTTCTTT.

The chain uses TRBV6-6 and TRBJ2-3, with TRBD2 as a possible D gene (5 bases). In germline, CDR1 is MNHNY, CDR2 SVGAGI (reference sequence). V lost 0 bases, J lost 4 bases, and 14 bases lay in between. This CDR3 comprises 16 residues. The CDR3 reads CASSYSPASRADTQYF. The CDR3 DNA reads as TGTGCCAGCAGTTACTCTCCGGCTAGCCGTGCAGATACGCAGTATTTT.

This clonotype was seen at least ten times. This sequence joins TRBV12-3 or TRBV12-4 and TRBJ2-4; D may be TRBD2 (6 bases). Trimming stripped 1 base from V and 7 bases from J, with 14 bases between. This CDR3 contains 15 residues. The CDR3 nucleotides read TGTGCCAGCAGTTTAGTAGGAGGGGCGGGGAACATTCAGTACTTC. The encoded protein is CASSLVGGAGNIQYF.

Ten or more counts support this clonotype. The rearrangement uses TRBV3-1 and TRBJ1-2; 8 bases line up with TRBD1. Germline CDR1 is LGHDT and CDR2 is YNNKEL (reference sequence). V shed 4 bases, J shed 2 bases, and the junction held 6 bases outside the gene matches. The CDR3 covers 15 residues. Here the CDR3 reads CASSRMGQENYGYTF. The CDR3 bases are TGTGCCAGCAGCCGAATGGGACAGGAGAACTATGGCTACACCTTC.

This clonotype was counted many times. V and J are TRBV20-1 and TRBJ1-6; D gene unclear. The germline V gene has CDR1 DFQATT and CDR2 SNEGSKA (reference sequence). Trimming took off 6 bases at V and 8 bases at J, with 35 bases between the two ends. This CDR3 is built from 20 residues. CDR3 coding DNA: TGCAGTGCCAAGACTAGTCCAGACACGCGACCGTTCCTCTTTTATTCACCCCTCCACTTT. It translates to CSAKTSPDTRPFLFYSPLHF.

This clonotype was seen a few times. DNA of the CDR3: TGCGCCAGCAGCTTGGGGGCTAGCGGGGTTAACACCGGGGAGCTGTTTTTT. As protein: CASSLGASGVNTGELFF. V usage is TRBV5-1 and J usage is TRBJ2-2; 9 bases are a match to TRBD2. V lost 0 bases to trimming and J lost 2 bases; unmatched junction nucleotides: 5. The CDR3 is made up of 17 amino acids. Germline V CDR1 and CDR2: SGHRS, YFSETQ.

This clonotype occurred many times. J is TRBJ2-3 and V is TRBV11-2; TRBD2 matches at 12 bases. Germline assignment: CDR1 SGHAT and CDR2 FQNNGV. This CDR3 contains 17 residues. The V segment lost 1 base and the J segment 0 bases; nucleotides outside the gene matches: 2. As DNA, the CDR3 is TGTGCCAGCAGCTTAGGACTAGCGGGAGAGAGCACAGATACGCAGTATTTT. This translates into CASSLGLAGESTDTQYF.

This rearrangement joins TRBV28 to TRBJ2-1; D ambiguous. Per the germline V gene, CDR1 is MDHEN and CDR2 is SYDVKM. V was clipped by 3 bases and J by 8 bases, with 17 bases between them. The CDR3 spans 15 residues. The chain's CDR3 is CASSLSAADGDEQFF. The CDR3 region has the DNA TGTGCCAGCAGTTTGTCGGCGGCGGATGGCGATGAGCAGTTCTTC. The full variable domain, completed using reference TRBV28 and TRBJ2-1, is DVKVTQSSRYLVKRTGEKVFLECVQDMDHENMFWYRQDPGLGLRLIYFSYDVKMKEKGDIPEGYSVSREKKERFSLILESASTNQTSMYLCASSLSAADGDEQFFGPGTRLTVL.

J is TRBJ2-7 and V is TRBV19, with D hard to call. Germline V gives CDR1 LNHDA, CDR2 SQIVND (reference sequence). Between the trimmed V and J ends, which lost 6 bases and 5 bases, there was a span of 11 bases. The CDR3 is made up of 12 amino acids. CDR3 DNA sequence: TGTGCCAGTAGCCCCGGTTCAGACGAGCAGTACTTC. Residues: CASSPGSDEQYF.

This clonotype was seen a handful of times. One junction end disagrees with the germline gene, perhaps due to a read error. The chain is built from TRBV20-1 and TRBJ1-1, with D possibly TRBD1 on 6 matching bases. The CDR3 consists of 14 residues. The germline V gene encodes CDR1 DFQATT and CDR2 SNEGSKA (reference sequence). The CDR3 region has the DNA TGCAGTGCCGTCATTCAGGGAGGGGACACTGAAGCTTCCTTT. This sequence encodes CSAVIQGGDTEASF.

This clonotype was seen more than once but under ten times. This CDR3 reads CASSQQGAGFPYYGYTF. The DNA for the CDR3 is TGCGCCAGCAGCCAGCAAGGAGCGGGGTTCCCCTACTATGGCTACACCTTC. V usage is TRBV4-1 and J usage is TRBJ1-2; D is unresolved. Trimming cost V 3 bases and J 3 bases, with 20 bases left between them. The germline V gene encodes CDR1 MGHRA and CDR2 YSYEKL. The CDR3 is 17 amino acids.

This clonotype has at least ten counts. J is TRBJ2-3 and V is TRBV11-2; TRBD2 matches at 13 bases. The CDR3 is 16 residues long. Trimming cost V 4 bases and J 2 bases; bases outside gene matches: 3. Germline CDR1 and CDR2: SGHAT and FQNNGV. The CDR3 region is CASSSTSGRATDTQYF. CDR3 coding DNA: TGTGCCAGCAGCTCCACTAGCGGGAGGGCCACAGATACGCAGTATTTT. The full variable domain, completed using reference TRBV11-2 and TRBJ2-3, is EAGVAQSPRYKIIEKRQSVAFWCNPISGHATLYWYQQILGQGPKLLIQFQNNGVVDDSQLPKDRFSAERLKGVDSTLKIQPAKLEDSAVYLCASSSTSGRATDTQYFGPGTRLTVL.

The sample holds many counts of this clonotype. CDR3 amino acids: CASSEPLNLLTEAFF. The CDR3 DNA reads TGTGCCAGCAGTGAGCCCCTTAATCTGCTCACTGAAGCTTTCTTT. The J gene is TRBJ1-1, the V gene TRBV2, with D hard to call. CDR3 length equals 15 residues. Trimming took 3 bases from V and 4 from J, leaving 15 bases between them. The V gene's germline CDR1 is SNHLY and CDR2 FYNNEI. Supplemented by reference TRBV2 and TRBJ1-1, the full variable domain reads EPEVTQTPSHQVTQMGQEVILRCVPISNHLYFYWYRQILGQKVEFLVSFYNNEISEKSEIFDDQFSVERPDGSNFTLKIRSTKLEDSAMYFCASSEPLNLLTEAFFGQGTRLTVV.

Many counts were recorded for this clonotype. The gene calls are TRBV6-1 and TRBJ2-7; D is unresolved. V lost 6 bases and J lost 1, with 19 bases in between. This CDR3 region has 16 residues. Germline assignment: CDR1 MNHNS and CDR2 SASEGT. CDR3 coding DNA: TGTGCCAGCAGAGTATGGACGAAGACCTATTCCTACGAGCAGTACTTC. The encoded protein is CASRVWTKTYSYEQYF.

As concerns this clonotype: A much larger clone differs by one base, so this may be a read error. This sequence joins TRBV20-1 and TRBJ2-7, with D uncertain. The germline V and J ends were trimmed by 3 bases and 7 bases, with 19 bases remaining between them. Germline CDR1 reads DFQATT; CDR2 reads SNEGSKA (reference sequence). This CDR3 is built from 14 residues. The CDR3 nucleotides read TGCAGTGCTAGGGTACCACTGGGGAAGGGAGAGCAGTACTTC. Translating it yields CSARVPLGKGEQYF.

This clonotype was recorded many times. The rearrangement joins TRBV7-2 to TRBJ1-5; 7 bases are a match to TRBD1. The germline CDR1 and CDR2 sequences are SGHTA and FQGNSA. CDR3 length: 15 amino acids. V shed 5 bases, J shed 4 bases, and the junction held 8 bases outside the gene matches. CDR3 in amino acids: CASSARQGQNQPQHF. CDR3 in DNA: TGTGCCAGCAGCGCGAGACAGGGACAGAATCAGCCCCAGCATTTT.